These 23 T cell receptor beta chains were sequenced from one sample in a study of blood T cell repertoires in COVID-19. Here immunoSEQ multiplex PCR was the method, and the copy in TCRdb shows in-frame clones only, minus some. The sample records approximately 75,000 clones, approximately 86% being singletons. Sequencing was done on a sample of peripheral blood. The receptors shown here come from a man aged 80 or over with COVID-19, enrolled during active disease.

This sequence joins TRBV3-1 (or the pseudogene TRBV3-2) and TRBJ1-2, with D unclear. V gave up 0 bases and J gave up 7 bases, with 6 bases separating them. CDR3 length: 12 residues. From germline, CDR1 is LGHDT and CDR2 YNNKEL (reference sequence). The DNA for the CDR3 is TGTGCCAGCAGCCAAGATCCCCTTGGCTACACCTTC. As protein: CASSQDPLGYTF.

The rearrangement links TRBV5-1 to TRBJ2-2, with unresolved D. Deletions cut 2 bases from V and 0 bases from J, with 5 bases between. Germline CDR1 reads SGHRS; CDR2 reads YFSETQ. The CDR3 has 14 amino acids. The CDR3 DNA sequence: TGCGCCAGCAGCTTCCTTACGAACACCGGGGAGCTGTTTTTT. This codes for CASSFLTNTGELFF.

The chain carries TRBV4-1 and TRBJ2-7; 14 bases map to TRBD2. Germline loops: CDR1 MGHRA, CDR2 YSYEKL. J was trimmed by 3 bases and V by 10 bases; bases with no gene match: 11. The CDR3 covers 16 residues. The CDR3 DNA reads TGCGCCAACCGGGGACTAGCGGGGGAAGGAGTCTACGAGCAGTACTTC. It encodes CANRGLAGEGVYEQYF.

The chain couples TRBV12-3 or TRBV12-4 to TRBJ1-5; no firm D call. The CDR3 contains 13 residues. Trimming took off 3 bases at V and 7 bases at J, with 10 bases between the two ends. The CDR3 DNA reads TGTGCCAGCAGTTTGCTCGCTACCCAGCCCCAGCATTTT. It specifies CASSLLATQPQHF.

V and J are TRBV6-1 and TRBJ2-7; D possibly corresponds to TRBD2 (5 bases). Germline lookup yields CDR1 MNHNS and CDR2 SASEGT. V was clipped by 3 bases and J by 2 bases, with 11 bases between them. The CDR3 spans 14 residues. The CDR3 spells CASSDGPGAYEQYF. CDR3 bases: TGTGCCAGCAGTGACGGCCCCGGGGCCTACGAGCAGTACTTC.

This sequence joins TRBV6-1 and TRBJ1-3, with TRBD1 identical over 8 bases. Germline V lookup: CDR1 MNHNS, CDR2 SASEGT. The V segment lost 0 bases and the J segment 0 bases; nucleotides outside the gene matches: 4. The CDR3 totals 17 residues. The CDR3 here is CASSEAPTGVSGNTIYF. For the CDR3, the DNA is TGTGCCAGCAGTGAAGCCCCGACAGGGGTCTCTGGAAACACCATATATTTT.

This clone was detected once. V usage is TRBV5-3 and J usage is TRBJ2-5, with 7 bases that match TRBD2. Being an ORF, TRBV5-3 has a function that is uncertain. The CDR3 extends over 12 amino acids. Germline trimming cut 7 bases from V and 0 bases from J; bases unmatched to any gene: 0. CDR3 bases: TGTGCCAGACGGGGGGACCAAGAGACCCAGTACTTC. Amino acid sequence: CARRGDQETQYF.

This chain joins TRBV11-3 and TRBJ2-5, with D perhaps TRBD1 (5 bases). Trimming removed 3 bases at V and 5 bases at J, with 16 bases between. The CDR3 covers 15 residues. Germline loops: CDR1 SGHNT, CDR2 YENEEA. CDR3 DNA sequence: TGTGCCAGCAGCTTGTCCGGAAGGGGATGGGAGACCCAGTACTTC. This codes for CASSLSGRGWETQYF.

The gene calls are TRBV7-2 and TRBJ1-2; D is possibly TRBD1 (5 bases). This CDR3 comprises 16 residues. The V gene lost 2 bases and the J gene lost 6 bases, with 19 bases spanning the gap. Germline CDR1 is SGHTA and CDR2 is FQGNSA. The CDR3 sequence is CASSLNRAAQGHGYTF. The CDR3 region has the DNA TGTGCCAGCAGCTTAAATCGTGCGGCGCAGGGTCATGGCTACACCTTC.

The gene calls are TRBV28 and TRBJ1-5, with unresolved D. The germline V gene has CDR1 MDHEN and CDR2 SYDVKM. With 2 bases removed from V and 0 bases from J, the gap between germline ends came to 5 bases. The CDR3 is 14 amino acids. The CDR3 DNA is TGTGCCAGCAGTTTAACTCTTAGCAATCAGCCCCAGCATTTT. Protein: CASSLTLSNQPQHF. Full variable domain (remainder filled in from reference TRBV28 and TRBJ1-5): DVKVTQSSRYLVKRTGEKVFLECVQDMDHENMFWYRQDPGLGLRLIYFSYDVKMKEKGDIPEGYSVSREKKERFSLILESASTNQTSMYLCASSLTLSNQPQHFGDGTRLSIL.

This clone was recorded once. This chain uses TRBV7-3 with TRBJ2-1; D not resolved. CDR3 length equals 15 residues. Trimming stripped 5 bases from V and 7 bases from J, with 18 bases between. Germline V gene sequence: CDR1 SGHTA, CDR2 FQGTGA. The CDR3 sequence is CASSPRHSAFNEQFF. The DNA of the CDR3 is TGTGCCAGCAGCCCGCGACACTCAGCTTTTAATGAGCAGTTCTTC.

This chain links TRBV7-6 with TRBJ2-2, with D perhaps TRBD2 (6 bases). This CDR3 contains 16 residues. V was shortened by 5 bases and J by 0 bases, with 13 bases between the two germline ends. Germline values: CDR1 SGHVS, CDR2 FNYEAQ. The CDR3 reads CASSRELLANTGELFF. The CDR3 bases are TGTGCCAGCAGCCGGGAGTTGCTCGCGAACACCGGGGAGCTGTTTTTT.

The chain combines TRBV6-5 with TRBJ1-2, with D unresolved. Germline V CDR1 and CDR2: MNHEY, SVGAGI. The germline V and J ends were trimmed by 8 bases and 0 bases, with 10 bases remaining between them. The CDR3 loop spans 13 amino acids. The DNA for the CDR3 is TGTGCCAGCTTCCTCGGGGCTAACTATGGCTACACCTTC. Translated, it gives CASFLGANYGYTF.

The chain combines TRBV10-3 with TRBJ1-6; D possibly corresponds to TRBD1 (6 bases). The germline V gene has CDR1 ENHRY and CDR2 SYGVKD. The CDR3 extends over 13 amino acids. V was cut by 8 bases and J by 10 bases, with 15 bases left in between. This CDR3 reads CAIGSGVESPLHF. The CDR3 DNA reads TGTGCCATCGGGTCAGGGGTGGAATCACCCCTCCACTTT.

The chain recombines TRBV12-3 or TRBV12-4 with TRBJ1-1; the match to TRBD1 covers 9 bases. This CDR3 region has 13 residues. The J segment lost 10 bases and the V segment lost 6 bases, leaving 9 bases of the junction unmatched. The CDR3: CASSTLQGARAFF. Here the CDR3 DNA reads TGTGCCAGCAGCACTTTACAGGGGGCCAGAGCTTTCTTT.

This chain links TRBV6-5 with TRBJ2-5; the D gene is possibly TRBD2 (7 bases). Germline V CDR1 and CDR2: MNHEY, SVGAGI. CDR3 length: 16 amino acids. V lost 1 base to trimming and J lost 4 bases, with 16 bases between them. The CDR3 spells CASSYYTRGGGETQYF. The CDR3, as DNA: TGTGCCAGCAGTTACTACACCAGGGGCGGGGGAGAGACCCAGTACTTC.

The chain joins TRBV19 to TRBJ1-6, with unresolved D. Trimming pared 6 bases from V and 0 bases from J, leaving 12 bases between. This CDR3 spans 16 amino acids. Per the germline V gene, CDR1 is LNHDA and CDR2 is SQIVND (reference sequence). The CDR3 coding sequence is TGTGCCAGTAGACCGCCTGGGAGCTCCTATAATTCACCCCTCCACTTT. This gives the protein CASRPPGSSYNSPLHF.

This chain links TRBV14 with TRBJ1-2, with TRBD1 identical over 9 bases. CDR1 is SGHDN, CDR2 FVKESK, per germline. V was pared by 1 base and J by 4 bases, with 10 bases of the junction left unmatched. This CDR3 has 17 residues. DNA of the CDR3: TGTGCCAGCAGCCAAGTTGCGGGTTTGACAGGGGGCTATGGCTACACCTTC. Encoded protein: CASSQVAGLTGGYGYTF.

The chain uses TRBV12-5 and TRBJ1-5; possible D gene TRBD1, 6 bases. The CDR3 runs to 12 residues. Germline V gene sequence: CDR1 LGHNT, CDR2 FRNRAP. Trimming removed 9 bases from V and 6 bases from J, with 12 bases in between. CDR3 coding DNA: TGTGCTAGCTCCACAGGGATTCAGCCCCAGCATTTT. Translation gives CASSTGIQPQHF.

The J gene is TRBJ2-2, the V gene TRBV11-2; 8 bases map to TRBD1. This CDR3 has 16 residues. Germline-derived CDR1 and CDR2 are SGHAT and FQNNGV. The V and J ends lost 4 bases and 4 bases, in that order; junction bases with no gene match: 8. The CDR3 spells CASSSLRGPSTGELFF. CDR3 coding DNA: TGTGCCAGCAGCTCACTCAGGGGGCCGAGCACCGGGGAGCTGTTTTTT.

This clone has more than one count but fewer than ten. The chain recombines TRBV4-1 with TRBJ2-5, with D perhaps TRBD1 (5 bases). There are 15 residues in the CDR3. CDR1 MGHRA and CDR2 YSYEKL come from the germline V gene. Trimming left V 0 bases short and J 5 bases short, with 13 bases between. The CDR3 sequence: CASSQEGRQTETQYF. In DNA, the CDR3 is TGCGCCAGCAGCCAAGAAGGTAGACAGACGGAGACCCAGTACTTC.

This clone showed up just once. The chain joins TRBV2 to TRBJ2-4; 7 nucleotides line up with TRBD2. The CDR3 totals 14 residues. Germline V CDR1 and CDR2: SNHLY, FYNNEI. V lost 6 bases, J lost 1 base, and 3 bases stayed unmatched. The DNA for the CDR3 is TGTGCCAGCAGAAAACTAGCGGCCAAAAACATTCAGTACTTC. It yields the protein CASRKLAAKNIQYF.

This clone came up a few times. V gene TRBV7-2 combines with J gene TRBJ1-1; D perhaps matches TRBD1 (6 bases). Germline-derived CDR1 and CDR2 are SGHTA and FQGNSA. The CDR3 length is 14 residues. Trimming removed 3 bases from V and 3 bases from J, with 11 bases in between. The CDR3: CASSFLAGDTEAFF. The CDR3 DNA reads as TGTGCCAGCAGCTTTCTCGCAGGGGACACTGAAGCTTTCTTT.